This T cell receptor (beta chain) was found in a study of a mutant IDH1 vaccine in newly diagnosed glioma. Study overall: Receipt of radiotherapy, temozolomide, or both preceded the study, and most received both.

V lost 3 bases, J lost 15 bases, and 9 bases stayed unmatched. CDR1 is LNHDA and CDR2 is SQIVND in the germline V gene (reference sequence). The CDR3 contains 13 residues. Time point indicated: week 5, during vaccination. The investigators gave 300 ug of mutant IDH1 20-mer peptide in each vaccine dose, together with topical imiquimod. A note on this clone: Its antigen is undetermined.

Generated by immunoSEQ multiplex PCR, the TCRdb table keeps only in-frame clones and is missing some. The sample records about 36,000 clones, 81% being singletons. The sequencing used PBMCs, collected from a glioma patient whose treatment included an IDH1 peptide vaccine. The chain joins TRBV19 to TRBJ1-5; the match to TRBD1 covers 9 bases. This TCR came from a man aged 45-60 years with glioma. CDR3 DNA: TGTGCCAGTAGTATTCAACAGGGGGCTCAACTGCATTTT. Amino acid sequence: CASSIQQGAQLHF.